The subject of this entry is one T cell receptor beta chain. This record belongs to a study of blood T cell repertoires in COVID-19. TCRdb's copy holds only in-frame clones and misses some; the assay was immunoSEQ multiplex PCR. Seen here are about 210,000 clones, over 80% observed once, and the top ten hold 10% to 13%. Trimming shortened V by 2 bases and J by 2 bases, and 13 bases separated the two germline ends. Germline lookup yields CDR1 MNHEY and CDR2 SVGEGT. This CDR3 contains 15 residues. The chain joins TRBV6-2 or TRBV6-3 to TRBJ2-7; possibly TRBD1 for D (6 bases). The source material was PBMCs or T cells enriched from blood (not recorded which). This sequence was found in a man younger than 30 with acute COVID-19. Here the CDR3 DNA reads TGTGCCAGCAGTTACCATCGGGACAAAACCTACGAGCAGTACTTC. It translates to CASSYHRDKTYEQYF.